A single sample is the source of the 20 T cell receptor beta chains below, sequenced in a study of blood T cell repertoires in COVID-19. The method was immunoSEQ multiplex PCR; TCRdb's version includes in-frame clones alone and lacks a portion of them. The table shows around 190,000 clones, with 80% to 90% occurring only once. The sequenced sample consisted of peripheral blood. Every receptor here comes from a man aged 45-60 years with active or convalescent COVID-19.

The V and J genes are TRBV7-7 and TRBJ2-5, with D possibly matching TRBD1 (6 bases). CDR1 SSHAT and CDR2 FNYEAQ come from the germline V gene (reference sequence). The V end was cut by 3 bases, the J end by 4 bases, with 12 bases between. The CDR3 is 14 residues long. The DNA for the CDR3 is TGTGCCAGCAGCTTCGGCAGGGGTGGAGAGACCCAGTACTTC. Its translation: CASSFGRGGETQYF.

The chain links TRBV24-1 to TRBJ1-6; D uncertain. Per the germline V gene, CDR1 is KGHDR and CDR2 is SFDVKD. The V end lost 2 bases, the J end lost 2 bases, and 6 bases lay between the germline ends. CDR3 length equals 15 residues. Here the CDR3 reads CATSDSRAYNSPLHF. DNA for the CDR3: TGTGCCACCAGTGATTCCCGGGCCTATAATTCACCCCTCCACTTT.

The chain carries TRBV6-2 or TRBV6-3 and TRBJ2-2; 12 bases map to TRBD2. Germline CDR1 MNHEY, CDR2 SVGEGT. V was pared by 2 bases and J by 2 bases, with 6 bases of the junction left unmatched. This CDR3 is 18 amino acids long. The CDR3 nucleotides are TGTGCCAGCAGTTACCGCTCTAGCGGGGGGGCCAACACCGGGGAGCTGTTTTTT. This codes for CASSYRSSGGANTGELFF.

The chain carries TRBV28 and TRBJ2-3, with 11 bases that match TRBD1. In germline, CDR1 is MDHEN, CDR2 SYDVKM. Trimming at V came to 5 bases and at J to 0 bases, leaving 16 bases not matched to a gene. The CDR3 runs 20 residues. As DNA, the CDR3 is TGTGCCAGCAGTCCCTCCTGGGGGACAGGGGGGCAAACTAGCACAGATACGCAGTATTTT. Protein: CASSPSWGTGGQTSTDTQYF.

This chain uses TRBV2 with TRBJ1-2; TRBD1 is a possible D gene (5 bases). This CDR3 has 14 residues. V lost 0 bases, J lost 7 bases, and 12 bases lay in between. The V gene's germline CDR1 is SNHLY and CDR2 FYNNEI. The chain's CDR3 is CASSEALRGVGYTF. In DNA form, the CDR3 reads TGTGCCAGCAGTGAAGCGCTTCGGGGGGTTGGCTACACCTTC.

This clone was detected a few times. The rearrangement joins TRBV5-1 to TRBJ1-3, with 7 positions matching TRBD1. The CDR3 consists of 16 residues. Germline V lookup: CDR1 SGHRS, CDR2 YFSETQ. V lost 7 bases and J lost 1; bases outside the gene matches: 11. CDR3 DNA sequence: TGCGCCAGCTCGGGAGGGGGCGCAGGTTCTGGAAACACCATATATTTT. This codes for CASSGGGAGSGNTIYF. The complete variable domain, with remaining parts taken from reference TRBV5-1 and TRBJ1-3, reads KAGVTQTPRYLIKTRGQQVTLSCSPISGHRSVSWYQQTPGQGLQFLFEYFSETQRNKGNFPGRFSGRQFSNSRSEMNVSTLELGDSALYLCASSGGGAGSGNTIYFGEGSWLTVV.

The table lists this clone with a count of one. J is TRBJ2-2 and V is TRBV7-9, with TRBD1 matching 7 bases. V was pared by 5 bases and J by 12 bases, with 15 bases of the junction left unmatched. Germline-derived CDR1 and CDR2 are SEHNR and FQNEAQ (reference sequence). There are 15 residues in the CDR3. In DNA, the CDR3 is TGTGCCAGCAGCCCCCGACAGGGACCCATGAGGAAGCTGTTTTTT. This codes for CASSPRQGPMRKLFF.

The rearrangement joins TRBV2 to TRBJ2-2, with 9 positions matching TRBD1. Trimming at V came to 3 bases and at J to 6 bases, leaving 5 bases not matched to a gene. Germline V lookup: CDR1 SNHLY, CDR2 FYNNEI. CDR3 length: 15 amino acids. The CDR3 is CASSDDRGAAGELFF. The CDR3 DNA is TGTGCCAGCAGTGATGACAGGGGGGCAGCCGGGGAGCTGTTTTTT.

DNA for the CDR3: TGTGCCAGCACCGAGACAGGCAACTATGGCTACACCTTC. Translation: CASTETGNYGYTF. The genes are TRBV12-3 or TRBV12-4 and TRBJ1-2; TRBD1 is a possible D gene (6 bases). CDR3 length: 13 residues. With 7 bases removed from V and 2 bases from J, the gap between germline ends came to 11 bases.

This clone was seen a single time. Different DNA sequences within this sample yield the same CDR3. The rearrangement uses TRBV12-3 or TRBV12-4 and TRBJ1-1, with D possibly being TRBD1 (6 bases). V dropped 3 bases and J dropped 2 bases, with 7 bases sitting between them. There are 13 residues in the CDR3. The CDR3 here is CASSFGGNTEAFF. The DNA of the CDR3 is TGTGCCAGCAGTTTTGGGGGCAACACTGAAGCTTTCTTT.

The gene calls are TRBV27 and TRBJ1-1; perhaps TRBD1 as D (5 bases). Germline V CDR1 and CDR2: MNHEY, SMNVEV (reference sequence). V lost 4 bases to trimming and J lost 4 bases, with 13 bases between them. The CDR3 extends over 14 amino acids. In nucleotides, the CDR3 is TGTGCCAGCAGTTCGACAGCGGGGGGCACTGAAGCTTTCTTT. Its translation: CASSSTAGGTEAFF.

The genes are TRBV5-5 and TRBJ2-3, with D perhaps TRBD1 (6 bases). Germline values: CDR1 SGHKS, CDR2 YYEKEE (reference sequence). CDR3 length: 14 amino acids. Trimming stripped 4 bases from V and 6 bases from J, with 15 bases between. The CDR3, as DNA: TGTGCCAGCAGCCAAGGACAGTTTGGGGATACGCAGTATTTT. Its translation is CASSQGQFGDTQYF. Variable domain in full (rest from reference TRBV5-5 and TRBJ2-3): DAGVTQSPTHLIKTRGQQVTLRCSPISGHKSVSWYQQVLGQGPQFIFQYYEKEERGRGNFPDRFSARQFPNYSSELNVNALLLGDSALYLCASSQGQFGDTQYFGPGTRLTVL.

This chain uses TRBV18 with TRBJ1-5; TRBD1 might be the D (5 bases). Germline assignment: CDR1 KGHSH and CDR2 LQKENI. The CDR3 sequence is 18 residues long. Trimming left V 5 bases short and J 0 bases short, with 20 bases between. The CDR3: CASSGSGQGAYSNQPQHF. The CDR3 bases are TGTGCCAGCTCAGGATCTGGACAAGGCGCCTATAGCAATCAGCCCCAGCATTTT. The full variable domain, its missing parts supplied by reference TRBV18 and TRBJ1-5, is NAGVMQNPRHLVRRRGQEARLRCSPMKGHSHVYWYRQLPEEGLKFMVYLQKENIIDESGMPKERFSAEFPKEGPSILRIQQVVRGDSAAYFCASSGSGQGAYSNQPQHFGDGTRLSIL.

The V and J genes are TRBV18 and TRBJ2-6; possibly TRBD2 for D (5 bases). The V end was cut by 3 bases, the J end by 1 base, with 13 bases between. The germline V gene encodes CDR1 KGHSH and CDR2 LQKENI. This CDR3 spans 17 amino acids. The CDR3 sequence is CASSPPPPGSGANVLTF. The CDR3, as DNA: TGTGCCAGCTCACCTCCCCCGCCGGGGTCTGGGGCCAACGTCCTGACTTTC.

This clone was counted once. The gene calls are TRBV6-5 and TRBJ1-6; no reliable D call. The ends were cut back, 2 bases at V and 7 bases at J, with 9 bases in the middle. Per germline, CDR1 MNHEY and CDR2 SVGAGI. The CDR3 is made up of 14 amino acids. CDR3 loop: CASSYVGSNSPLHF. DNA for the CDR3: TGTGCCAGCAGTTACGTTGGTAGCAATTCACCCCTCCACTTT.

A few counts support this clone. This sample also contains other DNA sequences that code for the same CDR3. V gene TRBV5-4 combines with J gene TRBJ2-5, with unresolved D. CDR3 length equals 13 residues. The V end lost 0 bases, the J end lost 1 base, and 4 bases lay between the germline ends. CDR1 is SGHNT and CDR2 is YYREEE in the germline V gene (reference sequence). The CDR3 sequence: CASSLASQETQYF. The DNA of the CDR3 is TGTGCCAGCAGCTTGGCATCCCAAGAGACCCAGTACTTC.

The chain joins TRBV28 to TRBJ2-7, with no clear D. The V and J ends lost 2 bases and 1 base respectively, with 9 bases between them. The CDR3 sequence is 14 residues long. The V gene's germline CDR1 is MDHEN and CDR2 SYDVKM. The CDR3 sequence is CASSLPQRSYEQYF. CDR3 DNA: TGTGCCAGCAGTTTACCCCAACGGTCCTACGAGCAGTACTTC.

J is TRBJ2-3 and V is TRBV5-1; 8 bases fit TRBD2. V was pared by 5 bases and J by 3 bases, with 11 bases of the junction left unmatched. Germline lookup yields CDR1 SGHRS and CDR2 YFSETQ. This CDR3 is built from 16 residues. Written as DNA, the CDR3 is TGCGCCAGCAGTCCACCGGGGGGGGCAGGGACAGATACGCAGTATTTT. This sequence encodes CASSPPGGAGTDTQYF.

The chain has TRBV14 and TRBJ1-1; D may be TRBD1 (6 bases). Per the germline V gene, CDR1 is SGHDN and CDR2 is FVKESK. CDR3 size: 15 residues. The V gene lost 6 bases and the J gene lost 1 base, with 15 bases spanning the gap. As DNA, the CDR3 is TGTGCCAGCAGTCCAGGGGCTCCAACGAACACTGAAGCTTTCTTT. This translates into CASSPGAPTNTEAFF. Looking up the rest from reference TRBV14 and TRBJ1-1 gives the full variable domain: EAGVTQFPSHSVIEKGQTVTLRCDPISGHDNLYWYRRVMGKEIKFLLHFVKESKQDESGMPNNRFLAERTGGTYSTLKVQPAELEDSGVYFCASSPGAPTNTEAFFGQGTRLTVV.

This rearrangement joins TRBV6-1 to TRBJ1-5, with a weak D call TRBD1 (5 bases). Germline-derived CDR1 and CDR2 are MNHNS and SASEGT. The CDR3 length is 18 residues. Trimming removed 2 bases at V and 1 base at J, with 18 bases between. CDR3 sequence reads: CASSEHLGGAASNQPQHF. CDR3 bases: TGTGCCAGCAGTGAACACCTAGGCGGGGCCGCGAGCAATCAGCCCCAGCATTTT.